This TCR beta chain was retrieved from a study of cytomegalovirus exposure and HLA in healthy donors. Study findings and constraints: Roughly even sequencing depth across donors was the assumption behind the presence/absence analyses. Some TCR beta chains (more than 150 of them) were listed as cytomegalovirus-associated. In a later analysis, HLA-C alleles had the fewest associated TCRs, DRB1 alleles the most.

The germline V gene encodes CDR1 SGHVS and CDR2 FNYEAQ. The length of the CDR3 is 14 residues. Deletions cut 5 bases from V and 3 bases from J, with 13 bases between. Primers for the PCR totalled 60 Vbeta and 13 Jbeta. Per the study methods: Counted up in a later analysis, unique TCR beta chains came to some 80 million, with some 9.9 million shared. The protocol was immunoSEQ multiplex PCR, while the TCRdb copy is restricted to in-frame clones and leaves out a portion. V and J calls and clone size are those listed in that table; D and trimming were worked out from the DNA. This repertoire comprises 200,000 or so clones; its ten largest clones make up approximately 0.74%. On this clone: The antigen is undetermined.

This chain links TRBV7-6 with TRBJ1-1; D is possibly TRBD1 (5 bases). This TCR was sampled from a boy younger than 18 in good health and CMV-seronegative. The source material was PBMCs. CDR3 DNA: TGTGCCAGCAGCCCAGGGTTCAGGTACACTGAAGCTTTCTTT. Translated: CASSPGFRYTEAFF.